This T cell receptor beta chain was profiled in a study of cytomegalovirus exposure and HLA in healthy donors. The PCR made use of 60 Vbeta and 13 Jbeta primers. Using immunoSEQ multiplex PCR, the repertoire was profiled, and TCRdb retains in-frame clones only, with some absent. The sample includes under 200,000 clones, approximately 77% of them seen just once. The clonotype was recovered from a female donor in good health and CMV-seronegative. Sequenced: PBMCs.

CDR3: CASSGVGQPYGYTF. The CDR3 DNA reads as TGTGCCAGCAGTGGCGTTGGACAACCCTATGGCTACACCTTC. The chain couples TRBV27 to TRBJ1-2; D might be TRBD1 (5 bases). Trimming shortened V by 5 bases and J by 4 bases, and 14 bases separated the two germline ends. Germline V gives CDR1 MNHEY, CDR2 SMNVEV (reference sequence). The CDR3 extends over 14 amino acids.